These T cell receptor beta chains were read from a single sample in a study of blood T cells in healthy people across ages. One entry per CDR3 protein results from TCRdb running MiXCR on the 5' RACE reads. The profile covers about a million distinct CDR3 sequences, with 45% to 60% appearing a single time and roughly a fifth taken by the ten largest. The sequencing sample was made of blood. Receptors were obtained from a woman between 55 and 75 years old in good health. The CDR3 runs from the conserved cysteine through the conserved F or W. Each record gives: D gene, J gene, clone size, CDR3 length, V gene, CDR3 protein, CDR3 DNA. A D gene is named only where the DNA matches it firmly. Expanded clones get a size class; other rows say once, few or many, or leave the size out.

-	TRBJ2-7	-	13	TRBV20-1	CSAGRPQVGEQYF	TGCAGTGCTGGACGACCGCAAGTCGGCGAGCAGTACTTC
TRBD2	TRBJ2-3	once	17	TRBV28	CASSPRGAGAPSYTQYF	TGTGCCAGCAGCCCCAGAGGAGCGGGAGCACCAAGTTATACGCAGTATTTT
-	TRBJ2-1	-	15	TRBV20-1	CSARDRLTTQRLQFF	TGCAGTGCTAGAGATCGTTTAACCACCCAGCGCCTCCAGTTCTTC
TRBD1	TRBJ1-4	-	14	TRBV7-9	CASRLTGKNEKLFF	TGTGCCAGCAGACTGACAGGGAAGAATGAAAAACTGTTTTTT
-	TRBJ2-1	-	13	TRBV10-2	CASRGFSYNEQFF	TGCGCCAGTAGGGGGTTCTCCTACAATGAGCAGTTCTTC
-	TRBJ2-6	-	14	TRBV5-1	CASRMNSGANVLTF	TGCGCCAGCAGGATGAACTCTGGGGCCAACGTCCTGACTTTC
TRBD2	TRBJ2-5	-	14	TRBV20-1	CSALGGLGEETQYF	TGCAGTGCCCTGGGGGGACTAGGCGAGGAGACCCAGTACTTC
-	TRBJ2-1	-	15	TRBV21-1	CASSYPGGAQETQFF	TGTGCCAGCAGCTACCCTGGGGGAGCTCAAGAGACCCAGTTCTTC
TRBD1	TRBJ1-4	-	15	TRBV3-1	CASSLLTGVNEKLFF	TGTGCCAGCAGCCTACTGACAGGGGTTAATGAAAAACTGTTTTTT
-	TRBJ2-3	-	17	TRBV6-6	CASSYPKGRKVTDTQYF	TGTGCCAGCAGTTACCCCAAAGGGCGGAAAGTCACAGATACGCAGTATTTT
TRBD2	TRBJ2-1	-	16	TRBV2	CASSAYLAGADNEQFF	TGTGCCAGCAGTGCCTATTTAGCGGGAGCCGACAATGAGCAGTTCTTC
-	TRBJ2-2	-	12	TRBV12-3/TRBV12-4	CASRTWGEELFF	TGTGCCAGCAGGACTTGGGGGGAGGAGCTGTTTTTT
-	TRBJ1-2	few	13	TRBV3-1	CASSPRDPYGYTF	TGTGCCAGCAGCCCCCGGGACCCCTATGGCTACACCTTC
-	TRBJ2-3	-	13	TRBV6-5	CASSYVDTDTQYF	TGTGCCAGCAGTTACGTCGACACAGATACGCAGTATTTT
TRBD1	TRBJ1-2	few	15	TRBV12-3/TRBV12-4	CASSLRDRLYYGYTF	TGTGCCAGCAGTTTGAGGGACAGATTATACTATGGCTACACCTTC
TRBD2	TRBJ2-3	-	18	TRBV3-1	CASSQESSGDPSTDTQYF	TGTGCCAGCAGCCAAGAGTCTAGCGGGGACCCTAGCACAGATACGCAGTATTTT
-	TRBJ1-4	-	17	TRBV4-2	CASSQDLLGDTNEKLFF	TGTGCCAGCAGCCAAGATCTCCTCGGGGACACTAATGAAAAACTGTTTTTT
TRBD1	TRBJ2-7	few	15	TRBV28	CASNSLGTGGHEQYF	TGTGCCAGCAATTCCCTCGGGACAGGGGGCCACGAGCAGTACTTC
-	TRBJ2-7	few	16	TRBV6-2/TRBV6-3	CASSYWANGKQYEQYF	TGTGCCAGCAGTTACTGGGCTAACGGGAAGCAATACGAGCAGTACTTC
-	TRBJ1-6	once	17	TRBV27	CASSSPSGTPNESPLHF	TGTGCCAGCAGTTCCCCCTCCGGGACACCCAACGAATCACCCCTCCACTTT
-	TRBJ2-7	few	15	TRBV11-2	CASSLADTGTYEQYF	TGTGCCAGCAGCTTAGCGGACACCGGGACATACGAGCAGTACTTC
TRBD2	TRBJ2-5	-	16	TRBV7-8	CASSLTSGRQGETQYF	TGTGCCAGCAGCCTGACTAGCGGGAGGCAGGGAGAGACCCAGTACTTC